This TCR beta chain stems from a study of cytomegalovirus exposure and HLA in healthy donors. Across the whole study: In a previous analysis, about 100 million unique TCR beta sequences were found from 150 million to 200 million T cells. General observations from the study: Some segments of the V type, notably TRBV6-2 and TRBV6-3, were excluded as indistinguishable. A later analysis showed HLA-associated TCR beta chains outstripping equally common others in clonal expansion. An analysis was carried out later, and it reportedly showed fewer N-insertions in an Asian-associated ancestry cluster than the approximately 660-donor mean.

The primer mix had 60 Vbeta and 13 Jbeta primers. The method was immunoSEQ multiplex PCR; TCRdb's version includes in-frame clones alone and lacks a portion of them. The sample lists fewer than 150,000 clones; about 68% were seen once. The CDR3 covers 14 residues. The V end was cut by 5 bases, the J end by 6 bases, with 11 bases between. Germline assignment: CDR1 SGHTA and CDR2 FQGNSA. Turning to this clone: Antigen: not known.

V gene TRBV7-2 combines with J gene TRBJ1-6; unclear D gene. The sample was PBMCs. This TCR derives from a woman aged 45-65 years in good health and CMV-seropositive. The CDR3 protein is CASSLVSVNSPLHF. The CDR3 nucleotides read TGTGCCAGCAGCCTAGTCTCTGTTAATTCACCCCTCCACTTT.